This TCR beta chain was sequenced during a study of cytomegalovirus exposure and HLA in healthy donors. Findings and limits, study-wide: Analyzed later, most CMV-associated TCR beta chains appeared HLA-restricted. A cluster of highly shared sequence variants was likely a sequencing artifact.

There are 15 residues in the CDR3. Trimming removed 3 bases from V and 7 bases from J; junction bases left unmatched: 11. Germline-derived CDR1 and CDR2 are MNHEY and SMNVEV (reference sequence). The donors gave bone marrow, and they were healthy. About this clone itself: The antigen is undetermined.

The PCR contained 60 Vbeta and 13 Jbeta primers. Sequencing used immunoSEQ multiplex PCR; TCRdb keeps in-frame clones, though not all of them. The sample has more than 90,000 clones, roughly 79% seen once; the top ten hold over 0.5%. The rearrangement links TRBV27 to TRBJ2-7, with TRBD1 matching 8 bases. The TCR was taken from a man younger than 45 in good health and CMV-seronegative. The sequencing sample was made of PBMCs. In DNA form, the CDR3 reads TGTGCCAGCAGTTTGACAGGGGTAGTCTTTGATGAGCAGTACTTC. Its protein is CASSLTGVVFDEQYF.